The rows below give T cell receptor beta chains drawn from one sample of a study of control samples from healthy donors and cancer patients. Repertoires were generated with immunoSEQ multiplex PCR, while TCRdb's copy carries only in-frame clones and drops some. The record lists approximately 190,000 clones, of which the ten most abundant hold roughly 2%. Material for sequencing was blood. The receptor source for this set is a woman aged 25 to 45 in good health. Both conserved end residues are trimmed from each CDR3.

j_gene,v_gene,len,CDR3aa
TRBJ2-5,TRBV6-2/TRBV6-3,11,ASSYSERETQY
TRBJ2-7,TRBV4-3,17,ASSQAAPFGLPSSYEQY
TRBJ2-7,TRBV30,15,AWSVRSGGDLTYEQY
TRBJ2-7,TRBV27,14,ASRAQGWSSSYEQY
TRBJ1-4,TRBV28,14,ASSSMSGATNEKLF
TRBJ1-1,TRBV6-5,11,ASSPPWDTEAF
TRBJ1-3,TRBV28,13,ASSLDISSGNTIY
TRBJ1-1,TRBV10-3,10,AISRDLTEAF
TRBJ1-5,TRBV28,11,ASSLSRTSPQH
TRBJ1-1,TRBV29-1,9,SVAPGGTAF
TRBJ2-3,TRBV14,13,ASSPSGGIADTQY
TRBJ1-5,TRBV6-1,10,ASSDLRQPQH
TRBJ1-2,TRBV28,10,ASSLTSYGYT
TRBJ1-3,TRBV3-1/TRBV3-2,13,ASSQELGNWNTIY
TRBJ1-1,TRBV5-1,12,ASNDGTMGTEAF
TRBJ1-2,TRBV28,12,ASSIGGRGYGYT
TRBJ1-1,TRBV5-1,15,ASSLDGREGYNTEAF
TRBJ1-2,TRBV4-2,11,ASSQDTENGYT
TRBJ2-7,TRBV7-9,11,ASSIGISYEQY
TRBJ1-4,TRBV5-1,14,ASSSGTGVLNEKLF
TRBJ1-4,TRBV19,11,ASKDRALEKLF
TRBJ2-5,TRBV6-5,14,ASSYYGGAGGETQY
TRBJ1-1,TRBV19,11,ASSMGGDTEAF
TRBJ2-2,TRBV6-1,14,ASSQGTGGYTGELF
TRBJ1-5,TRBV11-2,14,ASSLDGGWGNQPQH
TRBJ1-5,TRBV7-2,10,ASSPVGQPQH
TRBJ2-2,TRBV19,12,ASMETANTGELF
TRBJ2-1,TRBV7-9,12,ASSLVFDSNEQF
TRBJ1-4,TRBV6-1,17,ASSEAYYRGRRVSEKLF
TRBJ1-5,TRBV27,11,ASSLSSNQPQH
TRBJ1-5,TRBV6-5,8,ASSNQPQH
TRBJ2-7,TRBV5-5,12,ASSFDPNPNEQY
TRBJ2-7,TRBV28,10,ASSLLQLEQY
TRBJ2-1,TRBV4-1,15,ASSQGTGTSGDYEQF
TRBJ1-1,TRBV29-1,9,SVVRETEAF
TRBJ2-1,TRBV3-1/TRBV3-2,12,ASSQVVGSGQQF
TRBJ2-7,TRBV6-4,13,ASSGSSSIKDEQY
TRBJ1-4,TRBV19,13,ASSMRVRYFEGLF
TRBJ1-1,TRBV25-1,10,ASSWSGTEAF
TRBJ1-1,TRBV7-3,11,ASSLSDRAEAF
TRBJ1-4,TRBV11-2,9,ASSLAGKLF
TRBJ1-3,TRBV7-8,12,ASSLGALTNTIY
TRBJ2-4,TRBV27,11,ASGVGAKNIQY
TRBJ1-6,TRBV5-1,11,ASRDRDNSPLH
TRBJ1-1,TRBV7-3,13,ASSKGTGLVTEAF
TRBJ1-1,TRBV7-9,12,ASSARSLNTEAF
TRBJ1-5,TRBV10-1,12,ASSAGTDYQPQH
TRBJ1-2,TRBV6-5,13,ASRTSAGPKNGYT
TRBJ1-3,TRBV7-2,12,ASSTHSTGNTIY
TRBJ2-1,TRBV7-9,14,ASSFASTLVRNEQF
TRBJ2-3,TRBV29-1,10,SVEDSADTQY
TRBJ2-1,TRBV21-1,13,ASSNRGGAENEQF
TRBJ2-2,TRBV19,12,ASSTAGTPGELF
TRBJ2-3,TRBV12-3/TRBV12-4,9,ASSRTDTQY
TRBJ1-5,TRBV10-3,11,AISEQTDQPQH
TRBJ1-3,TRBV6-6,12,ASGDVGTGNTIY
TRBJ1-3,TRBV11-3,11,ASSFAAGNTIY